A single sample gave rise to the 8 T cell receptor beta chains below, sequenced in a study of CD8+CD57+ T cells in acquired aplastic anemia. The study profiled TCR beta VDJ and CDR3 using genomic DNA as template. One entry per CDR3 protein results from TCRdb running MiXCR on the reads. This sample has more than 150,000 distinct CDR3 sequences; under 70% occur once, and the top ten carry about 45%. The sequencing sample was made of sorted CD4+, CD8+, or CD8+CD57+ T cells (not recorded which) from PBMCs. Receptors originate from a human donor with severe aplastic anemia or a healthy control (not recorded which).

The chain uses TRBV19 and TRBJ1-2; the D gene is possibly TRBD1 (5 bases). Trimming shortened V by 8 bases and J by 6 bases, and 16 bases separated the two germline ends. The CDR3 has 13 amino acids. Germline assignment: CDR1 LNHDA and CDR2 SQIVND (reference sequence). CDR3 protein: CASGRQYANGYTF. The CDR3, as DNA: TGTGCCAGTGGTAGACAGTACGCCAATGGCTACACCTTC. The full variable domain, in which reference TRBV19 and TRBJ1-2 provide the parts outside the CDR3, is DGGITQSPKYLFRKEGQNVTLSCEQNLNHDAMYWYRQDPGQGLRLIYYSQIVNDFQKGDIAEGYSVSREKKESFPLTVTSAQKNPTAFYLCASGRQYANGYTFGSGTRLTVV.

The chain combines TRBV4-3 with TRBJ2-1; 8 bases agree with TRBD2. The CDR3 runs to 17 residues. Trimming cost V 3 bases and J 0 bases; bases outside gene matches: 7. The germline CDR1 and CDR2 sequences are LGHNA and YSLEER. The CDR3 protein is CASSQELAVSSYNEQFF. The CDR3 bases are TGCGCCAGCAGCCAGGAACTAGCGGTGAGCTCCTACAATGAGCAGTTCTTC.

V usage is TRBV20-1 and J usage is TRBJ2-1, with D possibly TRBD2 on 5 matching bases. V shed 3 bases and J shed 6 bases, with 12 bases lying between them. The germline V gene encodes CDR1 DFQATT and CDR2 SNEGSKA (reference sequence). This CDR3 has 13 amino acids. CDR3 DNA: TGCAGTGCTAGTGACGGGATCATCAATGAGCAGTTCTTC. It encodes CSASDGIINEQFF.

This chain connects TRBV11-3 to TRBJ2-5; no reliable D call. Germline CDR1 SGHNT, CDR2 YENEEA. The CDR3 extends over 12 amino acids. Trimming stripped 1 base from V and 5 bases from J, with 5 bases between. The CDR3 region is CASSLGAETQYF. The CDR3 DNA reads TGTGCCAGCAGCTTAGGCGCCGAGACCCAGTACTTC.

This clonotype was observed many times. The V call is TRBV2, the J call TRBJ2-6; D is tentatively TRBD1 or TRBD2 (5 bases each). Germline V gene data show CDR1 as SNHLY and CDR2 as FYNNEI. V was pared by 7 bases and J by 2 bases, with 24 bases between. CDR3 length: 19 residues. In DNA form, the CDR3 reads TGTGCCAGCATCATCCTTGGCAGGGAGTCGGAGGCTGGGGCCAACGTCCTGACTTTC. It yields the protein CASIILGRESEAGANVLTF.

The chain couples TRBV7-9 to TRBJ2-5; 9 nucleotides line up with TRBD1. From germline, CDR1 is SEHNR and CDR2 FQNEAQ (reference sequence). J lost 4 bases, V lost 4 bases, and 1 base had no gene match. The CDR3 loop spans 13 amino acids. CDR3 sequence: CASSSTGGETQYF. DNA for the CDR3: TGTGCCAGCAGCTCGACAGGGGGAGAGACCCAGTACTTC.

This clonotype was recorded many times. The rearrangement joins TRBV6-5 to TRBJ1-2, with D maybe TRBD1 (6 bases). Trimming removed 6 bases at V and 5 bases at J, with 16 bases between. The CDR3 has 14 amino acids. Looked up from germline, CDR1 is MNHEY and CDR2 is SVGAGI. The CDR3 region is CASSLQGIGYGYTF. CDR3 DNA: TGTGCCAGCAGCTTACAGGGAATTGGGTATGGCTACACCTTC.

In this sample, this clonotype turned up a few times. This chain links TRBV24-1 with TRBJ2-7; D may be TRBD1 (6 bases). The CDR3 consists of 13 residues. The ends were cut back, 4 bases at V and 3 bases at J, with 9 bases in the middle. CDR1 and CDR2 from the germline V gene are KGHDR and SFDVKD. CDR3 bases: TGTGCCACCAGTGACCCACAGGGCTACGAGCAGTACTTC. As protein: CATSDPQGYEQYF.